The present TCR beta chain was sequenced within a study of cytomegalovirus exposure and HLA in healthy donors. The overall study: Genotyping showed 81% of over 350 donors falling in the Caucasian-associated ancestry cluster. Overall study findings and caveats: Researchers counted around 150 TCR beta chains as cytomegalovirus-associated. TRBV6-2, TRBV6-3 and some other V segments were excluded as indistinguishable.

The germline CDR1 and CDR2 sequences are SGHKS and YYEKEE (reference sequence). The CDR3 contains 15 residues. V was pared by 4 bases and J by 4 bases, with 17 bases between. For this clone: Its antigen remains unknown.

The PCR made use of 60 Vbeta and 13 Jbeta primers. Sequenced by immunoSEQ multiplex PCR; TCRdb stores in-frame clones only, minus some. The sample has roughly 200,000 clones, over 80% seen once; the top ten hold 0.71%. The chain has TRBV5-5 and TRBJ1-1; possibly TRBD1 for D (6 bases). The sample was PBMCs. The source is a boy aged 2-15 years in good health and CMV-seronegative. The DNA for the CDR3 is TGTGCCAGCAGCGTGGGACATGGACGGGGCACTGAAGCTTTCTTT. It yields the protein CASSVGHGRGTEAFF. Complete variable domain (other parts from reference TRBV5-5 and TRBJ1-1): DAGVTQSPTHLIKTRGQQVTLRCSPISGHKSVSWYQQVLGQGPQFIFQYYEKEERGRGNFPDRFSARQFPNYSSELNVNALLLGDSALYLCASSVGHGRGTEAFFGQGTRLTVV.